The T cell receptor beta chain described here comes from a study of neoadjuvant anti-PD-1 for oral cavity cancer. Study information: Nivolumab at 3 mg/kg was mostly given biweekly, three to four doses, pre-surgery. Non-progressing patients received a fourth nivolumab dose near day 43, then surgery on days 50-56.

Clones were read by immunoSEQ multiplex PCR, and TCRdb kept only the in-frame ones, dropping some. The repertoire includes 10,000 to 15,000 clones, 71% of them detected once, and 2.5% to 3% sits in the top ten. The ends were cut back, 2 bases at V and 7 bases at J, with 9 bases in the middle. Germline assignment: CDR1 MNHEY and CDR2 SVGAGI. CDR3 length: 13 residues. Time point of the sample: after neoadjuvant nivolumab, at surgical resection. The patients had HPV-negative, locally advanced oral cavity squamous cell carcinoma. PBMCs were not maintained or expanded in culture before analysis. The source material was PBMCs, sampled after nivolumab (anti-PD-1) treatment. The gene calls are TRBV6-5 and TRBJ1-5; no definite D call. The origin of this receptor is a person between 40 and 80 years old with oral cavity squamous cell carcinoma. This CDR3 reads CASSYDRSQPQHF. CDR3 in DNA: TGTGCCAGCAGTTACGATAGGAGCCAGCCCCAGCATTTT.